This T cell receptor (beta chain) derives from a study of tumor and adjacent non-tumor tissue in lung cancer. For the study at large: Patients comprised some eleven adenocarcinoma, a couple of squamous cell carcinoma and 1 small cell lung cancer.

A modified ARM-PCR protocol with three rounds of nested PCR amplified TCRbeta. TCRdb reanalysed the multiplex PCR reads using MiXCR and keeps one entry per CDR3 protein. The table shows tens of thousands of distinct CDR3 sequences, with 74% occurring only once. This sample's RNA came from whole unsorted tissue. Distant lung tissue was collected more than 3 cm away from the tumor edge. In germline, CDR1 is MDHEN, CDR2 SYDVKM. This CDR3 region has 15 residues. In regard to this clonotype: Its ends do not fully match the called genes, so a read error is possible.

This receptor was taken from a woman in her fifties or sixties with non-small cell lung cancer. The chain combines TRBV28 with TRBJ2-7, with 7 bases lining up with TRBD1. The sequencing input was distant non-tumor lung tissue. DNA of the CDR3: TGTGCCAGCACTTTACCCTTAGCAGGGGGTTACGAGCAGTACTTC. The encoded protein is CASTLPLAGGYEQYF.